The 16 T cell receptor beta chains below all came from one sample that was sequenced in a study of TIL therapy for anti-PD-1-resistant metastatic lung cancer. The immunoSEQ assay was v3. TCRdb keeps only in-frame clones here, not all; method: immunoSEQ multiplex PCR. The data show approximately 50,000 clones, around three quarters seen once. As for time point: pre-treatment sample, taken before nivolumab and TIL therapy. The sequenced sample was blood, obtained at baseline. These receptors were taken from a man in his 70s with non-small cell lung cancer.

The sample holds a few counts of this clone. The chain has TRBV27 and TRBJ1-2; 10 bases align to TRBD1. The CDR3 contains 12 residues. V lost 8 bases, J lost 8 bases, and 5 bases stayed unmatched. Per the germline V gene, CDR1 is MNHEY and CDR2 is SMNVEV (reference sequence). DNA for the CDR3: TGTGCCAGCTGGACAGGGGGTACGGGCTACACCTTC. It translates to CASWTGGTGYTF.

A word on this clone: One end of the junction does not line up with germline, which may come from a read error. The chain links TRBV7-7 to TRBJ2-5; D is perhaps TRBD2 (7 bases). Germline lookup yields CDR1 SSHAT and CDR2 FNYEAQ (reference sequence). The CDR3 consists of 16 residues. This chain's CDR3 is CASSLEGGVNGETQYF. DNA of the CDR3: TGTGCTAGCAGCTTAGAAGGGGGGGTAAATGGGGAGACCCAGTACTTC. Looking up the rest from reference TRBV7-7 and TRBJ2-5 gives the full variable domain: GAGVSQSPRYKVTKRGQDVTLRCDPISSHATLYWYQQALGQGPEFLTYFNYEAQPDKSGLPSDRFSAERPEGSISTLTIQRTEQRDSAMYRCASSLEGGVNGETQYFGPGTRLLVL.

The chain carries TRBV2 and TRBJ1-6, with D tentatively TRBD1 (5 bases). Germline loops: CDR1 SNHLY, CDR2 FYNNEI. V was clipped by 0 bases and J by 5 bases, with 14 bases between them. The CDR3 loop spans 17 amino acids. CDR3 in amino acids: CASSEAGRIFNNSPLHF. For the CDR3, the DNA is TGTGCCAGCAGTGAAGCGGGACGGATTTTCAATAATTCACCCCTCCACTTT. Variable domain in full (rest from reference TRBV2 and TRBJ1-6): EPEVTQTPSHQVTQMGQEVILRCVPISNHLYFYWYRQILGQKVEFLVSFYNNEISEKSEIFDDQFSVERPDGSNFTLKIRSTKLEDSAMYFCASSEAGRIFNNSPLHFGNGTRLTVT.

The chain couples TRBV5-6 to TRBJ2-7, with 10 bases that match TRBD2. Germline V gives CDR1 SGHDT, CDR2 YYEEEE. Losses at the gene ends were 5 bases for V and 1 base for J; bases not matched to a gene: 9. This CDR3 has 16 residues. CDR3 region: CASSLAGERGSYEQYF. CDR3 coding DNA: TGTGCCAGCAGTCTAGCGGGAGAAAGGGGGTCCTACGAGCAGTACTTC.

This chain links TRBV19 with TRBJ1-2; D not certain. With 7 bases removed from V and 4 bases from J, the gap between germline ends came to 10 bases. This CDR3 is 12 amino acids long. Germline CDR1 reads LNHDA; CDR2 reads SQIVND (reference sequence). CDR3 sequence reads: CASKSVGYGYTF. In DNA, the CDR3 is TGTGCCAGTAAATCCGTGGGCTATGGCTACACCTTC.

The rearrangement uses TRBV2 and TRBJ2-3; 13 positions match TRBD2. The length of the CDR3 is 18 residues. With V trimmed by 7 bases and J by 0 bases, 10 bases remained unmatched. CDR1 is SNHLY, CDR2 FYNNEI, per germline. The CDR3 reads CASKNRPGLAGSTDTQYF. The DNA of the CDR3 is TGTGCCAGCAAGAACCGACCGGGACTAGCGGGAAGCACAGATACGCAGTATTTT.

V gene TRBV28 combines with J gene TRBJ1-1, with TRBD1 matching 7 bases. CDR1 and CDR2 (germline): MDHEN, SYDVKM. This CDR3 has 15 residues. The junction had 7 bases not matched to a gene; V was cut back by 5 bases and J by 1 base. The CDR3 sequence: CASSPPGGPNTEAFF. The CDR3 bases are TGTGCCAGCAGTCCCCCAGGGGGTCCGAACACTGAAGCTTTCTTT.

CDR3 in DNA: TGTGCCAGCCGGCAGGTTAGCACAGATACGCAGTATTTT. Encoded protein: CASRQVSTDTQYF. The V gene is TRBV6-5, the J gene TRBJ2-3; D gene ambiguous. Trimming removed 8 bases at V and 0 bases at J, with 9 bases between. This CDR3 contains 13 residues. Per germline, CDR1 MNHEY and CDR2 SVGAGI.

The chain combines TRBV27 with TRBJ2-7; 11 bases match TRBD2. V was clipped by 5 bases and J by 0 bases; unmatched bases: 9. The germline V gene has CDR1 MNHEY and CDR2 SMNVEV (reference sequence). The CDR3 loop spans 17 amino acids. CDR3 sequence reads: CASSGRTSGLASYEQYF. The CDR3 DNA sequence: TGTGCCAGCAGTGGCCGGACTAGCGGGCTCGCCTCCTACGAGCAGTACTTC.

The chain links TRBV18 to TRBJ2-1, with D possibly TRBD2 on 5 matching bases. The length of the CDR3 is 15 residues. Germline V gene lookup returns CDR1 KGHSH and CDR2 LQKENI. Trimming took off 6 bases at V and 2 bases at J, with 14 bases between the two ends. The CDR3 region is CASSPSSGTYNEQFF. CDR3 coding DNA: TGTGCCAGCTCCCCCTCAAGCGGAACCTACAATGAGCAGTTCTTC.

V gene TRBV11-2 combines with J gene TRBJ2-3; 7 positions agree with TRBD2. Trimming at V came to 2 bases and at J to 0 bases, leaving 2 bases not matched to a gene. The germline CDR1 and CDR2 sequences are SGHAT and FQNNGV. The CDR3 consists of 15 residues. CDR3 in DNA: TGTGCCAGCAGCTTAAGCGGGGCTAGCACAGATACGCAGTATTTT. This codes for CASSLSGASTDTQYF.

The chain joins TRBV29-1 to TRBJ2-1; D remains unclear. The CDR3 totals 11 residues. CDR1 is SQVTM, CDR2 ANQGSEA, per germline. Trimming took 3 bases from V and 2 from J, leaving 2 bases between them. This CDR3 reads CSVETYNEQFF. The DNA of the CDR3 is TGCAGCGTTGAGACCTACAATGAGCAGTTCTTC.

The chain joins TRBV28 to TRBJ2-7; D assignment may be TRBD1 or TRBD2 (6 bases each). Germline-derived CDR1 and CDR2 are MDHEN and SYDVKM. The CDR3 has 15 amino acids. The V end lost 5 bases, the J end lost 0 bases, and 14 bases lay between the germline ends. In DNA form, the CDR3 reads TGTGCCAGCAGTGAGGACAAGGGGGGCTCCTACGAGCAGTACTTC. The encoded protein is CASSEDKGGSYEQYF.

DNA for the CDR3: TGTGCCACCAGCAGAGTAGGGTTATCAGGGGCCAACGTCCTGACTTTC. Translated, it gives CATSRVGLSGANVLTF. The chain recombines TRBV15 with TRBJ2-6; D is undetermined. V was cut by 1 base and J by 4 bases, with 11 bases left in between. This CDR3 comprises 16 residues. Germline CDR1 and CDR2: LNHNV and YYDKDF (reference sequence).

This sequence joins TRBV9 and TRBJ2-5, with 12 positions matching TRBD2. J was trimmed by 4 bases and V by 1 base; bases with no gene match: 8. Germline V gene lookup returns CDR1 SGDLS and CDR2 YYNGEE. There are 17 residues in the CDR3. CDR3 sequence reads: CASSVSPASGGGETQYF. The CDR3 DNA is TGTGCCAGCAGCGTATCACCGGCTAGCGGGGGGGGAGAGACCCAGTACTTC.

This clone was picked up one time. CDR3 residues: CASSQDQGLAGNEQFF. The CDR3 DNA is TGCGCCAGCAGCCAAGATCAGGGACTAGCAGGGAATGAGCAGTTCTTC. The chain joins TRBV4-1 to TRBJ2-1; 9 bases line up with TRBD2. Germline values: CDR1 MGHRA, CDR2 YSYEKL. This CDR3 has 16 residues. J gave up 7 bases and V 0 bases, and 7 bases lay outside the gene matches.